This T cell receptor (beta chain) was sequenced for a study of graft-versus-host responses after intestinal transplantation. On the study more broadly: Multivisceral, liver-intestinal, or isolated intestinal transplants were received by the recipients. Every recipient had anti-thymocyte globulin induction and around 3 years of tacrolimus plus steroids. Broader study findings: Recipient marrow contained GvH clones, some of which appeared first in ileum or blood. Allograft graft-versus-host to host-versus-graft clonal ratios ran high in patients with graft-donor T cell macrochimerism.

With regard to this clone: Its target is unknown.

Germline assignment: CDR1 MNHEY and CDR2 SVGAGI. This CDR3 is built from 15 residues. J was trimmed by 6 bases and V by 11 bases; bases with no gene match: 12. Repertoires were generated with immunoSEQ multiplex PCR, while TCRdb's copy carries only in-frame clones and drops some. This table holds approximately 88,000 clones, about 94% found once. The sequencing used unstimulated CD4+ T cells sorted from spleen or lymph node cells, collected before transplant. The sequence derives from a human donor who was the organ donor for an intestinal transplant. V gene TRBV6-5 combines with J gene TRBJ2-3, with TRBD2 matching 12 bases. CDR3 DNA sequence: TGTGCCGCCCCCCGGCTAGCGGGGGGGCCCGATACGCAGTATTTT. This translates into CAAPRLAGGPDTQYF.